These T cell receptor beta chains were read from a single sample in a study of T cells in localized non-small cell lung cancer. Profiling relied on immunoSEQ multiplex PCR, and the TCRdb table lists in-frame clones only, not all of them. The sample has fewer than 25,000 clones; around 90% are singletons. This specimen was peripheral blood, taken before any cancer treatment. The receptors here all came from a male donor aged 60 or over with stage I squamous cell lung carcinoma. CDR3s include the opening cysteine and the closing phenylalanine or tryptophan. The order of the fields is J gene, V gene, CDR3 protein.

TRBJ1-1	TRBV5-1	CASSFTGKAEAFF
TRBJ2-2	TRBV30	CACPGTSGGAVSGELFF
TRBJ1-4	TRBV7-8	CASSLLAGTGGLKLFF
TRBJ2-7	TRBV6-5	CASSYSLAGIGYEQYF
TRBJ2-1	TRBV19	CASSTTQGVVYNEQFF
TRBJ2-1	TRBV6-1	CASSDWSRDNEQFF
TRBJ1-1	TRBV15	CATSRGEGGNTEAFF
TRBJ2-3	TRBV5-4	CASSSNTDTQYF
TRBJ2-3	TRBV2	CASSGGITDTQYF
TRBJ1-3	TRBV14	CASSQFPGQLNTIYF
TRBJ1-5	TRBV30	CAWSVQDNQPQHF
TRBJ2-1	TRBV4-3	CASSQEVGSSYNEQFF
TRBJ1-3	TRBV6-1	CASFGPGNTIYF
TRBJ2-3	TRBV2	CASSVSQGRDTQYF
TRBJ2-3	TRBV27	CASSTRDSRHTQYF
TRBJ2-7	TRBV27	CASSLQGGASYEQYF
TRBJ1-1	TRBV4-1	CASSQEAALMNTEAFF
TRBJ2-3	TRBV6-1	CASSEAGQGTDTQYF
TRBJ1-4	TRBV9	CASSAQGVNEKLFF
.	TRBV30	CAWSGGPEQYF
TRBJ1-1	TRBV6-5	CASIPPGAMNTEAFF
TRBJ2-7	TRBV25-1	CATRGDTTYEQYF
TRBJ1-2	TRBV5-6	CASSLNSQGYTF
TRBJ2-1	TRBV29-1	CSSGHSYNEQFF
TRBJ1-2	TRBV2	CASSFSGTGLGIYGYTF
TRBJ1-2	TRBV19	CASSSVAGFYGYTF
TRBJ2-3	TRBV18	CASSPTGADTQYF
TRBJ1-5	TRBV28	CASWTGLGQPQHF
TRBJ1-4	TRBV30	CAWSVGGAGANEKLFF
TRBJ1-1	TRBV6-5	CASSNSGQGNTEAFF
TRBJ1-2	TRBV2	CASSEGTGKYGYTF
TRBJ2-7	TRBV30	CAGETSSWVEQYF
TRBJ2-5	TRBV19	CASSIPGEETQYF
TRBJ2-5	TRBV9	CASSVDRGGAYQETQYF
TRBJ1-1	TRBV11-2	CASSLVGGATEAFF
TRBJ2-3	TRBV15	CATSRDGTATDTQYF
TRBJ2-7	TRBV7-2	CASSPRAGNSYEQYF
TRBJ1-1	TRBV5-8	CASSLNGDPNTEAFF
TRBJ2-7	TRBV4-1	CASSQGGTYEQYF